Listed below are T cell receptor beta chains from one sample, sequenced in a study of T cells after yellow fever vaccination. TCRdb re-called the 5' RACE reads with MiXCR, one entry per CDR3 protein. This table has some 340,000 distinct CDR3 sequences, about 10% appearing once. The source was CD4+ T cells sorted from PBMCs, collected 45 days after the yellow fever booster vaccination. The receptors shown here come from a young man who received the YFV17D yellow fever vaccine. Each CDR3 is given with its conserved first and last residue. A D gene is named only where the DNA matches it firmly. Part of the rows lack a size; the others show once, few, many or a class for expanded clones.

v_call,j_call,d_call,clone_size,cdr3_aa,cdr3_nt
TRBV20-1,TRBJ2-5,-,-,CSAAGHQETQYF,TGCAGTGCTGCGGGACACCAAGAGACCCAGTACTTC
TRBV6-5,TRBJ1-1,-,-,CASSYFRGYAEAFF,TGTGCCAGCAGTTATTTTCGGGGGTACGCTGAAGCTTTCTTT
TRBV12-3/TRBV12-4,TRBJ1-1,TRBD1,many,CASSGTGMNTEAFF,TGTGCCAGCAGTGGGACAGGGATGAACACTGAAGCTTTCTTT
TRBV12-3/TRBV12-4,TRBJ1-5,-,few,CASSFATSSGNQPQHF,TGTGCCAGCAGTTTTGCCACTTCATCGGGCAATCAGCCCCAGCATTTT
TRBV5-6,TRBJ1-2,TRBD1,-,CAASKTGGYGYGYTF,TGTGCCGCCTCGAAAACAGGGGGATACGGCTATGGCTACACCTTC
TRBV5-6,TRBJ1-2,TRBD1,-,CASSLPGQALVYGYTF,TGTGCCAGCAGCTTGCCGGGACAGGCCTTAGTTTATGGCTACACCTTC
TRBV13,TRBJ1-3,-,few,CASSLGRNPSGNTIYF,TGTGCCAGCAGCTTGGGACGGAACCCCTCTGGAAACACCATATATTTT
TRBV20-1,TRBJ2-5,-,once,CSANKGLGVQETQYF,TGCAGTGCTAATAAGGGGCTGGGGGTACAAGAGACCCAGTACTTC
TRBV5-1,TRBJ1-2,-,-,CASSWTGDNYGYTF,TGCGCCAGCAGCTGGACGGGGGATAACTATGGCTACACCTTC
TRBV10-3,TRBJ2-1,TRBD2,few,CAISETSGNSYNEQFF,TGTGCCATCAGTGAGACTAGCGGGAACTCCTACAATGAGCAGTTCTTC
TRBV4-3,TRBJ1-1,-,many,CASSQDAAGNTEAFF,TGCGCCAGCAGCCAAGACGCCGCGGGGAACACTGAAGCTTTCTTT
TRBV12-3/TRBV12-4,TRBJ1-2,-,-,CASRPGSGGYTF,TGTGCCAGCAGGCCGGGTAGCGGTGGCTACACCTTC
TRBV6-2/TRBV6-3,TRBJ1-2,TRBD1,-,CASSYSTGFDGYTF,TGTGCCAGCAGTTACTCGACAGGGTTTGATGGCTACACCTTC
TRBV4-3,TRBJ1-5,-,-,CASSQLRGGPQPQHF,TGCGCCAGCAGCCAACTCAGGGGAGGGCCCCAGCCCCAGCATTTT
TRBV12-5,TRBJ2-3,-,-,CASGLPTGPTQYF,TGTGCTAGTGGTTTGCCGACTGGGCCTACGCAGTATTTT
TRBV19,TRBJ2-3,TRBD1,-,CASSSTRTGEAEGTQYF,TGTGCCAGTAGTAGCACCCGGACAGGGGAGGCGGAGGGTACGCAGTATTTT
TRBV28,TRBJ1-5,TRBD1,-,CASIQGGLNQPQHF,TGTGCCAGCATCCAAGGGGGCTTAAATCAGCCCCAGCATTTT
TRBV6-2/TRBV6-3,TRBJ2-1,-,-,CASSWRTWNEQFF,TGTGCCAGCAGTTGGCGGACTTGGAATGAGCAGTTCTTC
TRBV4-3,TRBJ1-2,-,-,CASSQASHGAYGYTF,TGCGCCAGCAGCCAAGCTAGCCACGGGGCCTATGGCTACACCTTC
TRBV7-2,TRBJ2-1,-,many,CASSQAGNEQFF,TGTGCCAGCAGCCAAGCAGGGAATGAGCAGTTCTTC
TRBV6-1,TRBJ1-1,-,many,CASSEALRVVNTEAFF,TGTGCCAGCAGTGAAGCGCTTCGGGTCGTGAACACTGAAGCTTTCTTT
TRBV5-1,TRBJ2-3,-,few,CASFSSGSTDTQYF,TGCGCCAGCTTCTCCAGCGGGAGCACAGATACGCAGTATTTT
TRBV5-1,TRBJ1-1,TRBD1,many,CASSLMTGSTEAFF,TGCGCCAGCAGCTTGATGACAGGGTCCACTGAAGCTTTCTTT
TRBV3-2,TRBJ1-5,-,few,CASSQDRRPGLYNQPQHF,TGTGCCAGCAGCCAAGATAGGCGACCGGGACTGTACAATCAGCCCCAGCATTTT
TRBV7-2,TRBJ2-2,-,many,CASSFGANTGELFF,TGTGCCAGCAGCTTTGGGGCTAACACCGGGGAGCTGTTTTTT
TRBV5-4,TRBJ2-1,TRBD2,few,CASSLGGTSGFNEQFF,TGTGCCAGCAGCTTGGGGGGGACTAGCGGGTTCAATGAGCAGTTCTTC
TRBV4-3,TRBJ1-1,-,few,CASSQAQGPYVDTEAFF,TGCGCCAGCAGCCAAGCACAGGGACCCTATGTGGACACTGAAGCTTTCTTT
TRBV6-6,TRBJ2-3,-,-,CASSYYTIRTDTQYF,TGTGCCAGCAGTTATTATACTATACGCACAGATACGCAGTATTTT
TRBV20-1,TRBJ2-3,-,many,CSATSPPDTQYF,TGCAGTGCCACCTCCCCTCCAGATACGCAGTATTTT
TRBV7-8,TRBJ1-6,-,-,CASSSPGQRTYNSPLHF,TGTGCCAGCAGCTCTCCGGGACAAAGGACCTATAATTCACCCCTCCACTTT
TRBV5-1,TRBJ2-3,-,few,CASSLGIGKSTDTQYF,TGCGCCAGCAGCTTGGGAATTGGTAAAAGCACAGATACGCAGTATTTT
TRBV10-3,TRBJ2-3,TRBD1,-,CAIKQTGGTDTQYF,TGTGCCATCAAGCAGACAGGGGGCACAGATACGCAGTATTTT
TRBV5-1,TRBJ2-1,TRBD2,many,CASSVTSVREQFF,TGCGCCAGCAGCGTGACTAGCGTCCGTGAGCAGTTCTTC
TRBV7-9,TRBJ2-1,-,-,CASSFQSVTYNEQFF,TGTGCCAGCAGCTTCCAAAGCGTTACCTACAATGAGCAGTTCTTC
TRBV7-8,TRBJ2-4,-,few,CASSLAGAAKNIQYF,TGTGCCAGCAGCTTAGCGGGGGCTGCCAAAAACATTCAGTACTTC
TRBV30,TRBJ1-2,-,-,CAWSVNGYGYTF,TGTGCCTGGAGTGTTAATGGCTATGGCTACACCTTC
TRBV4-3,TRBJ2-3,-,-,CASSQLRQRTGGTDTQYF,TGCGCCAGCAGCCAATTAAGGCAAAGGACTGGAGGGACAGATACGCAGTATTTT
TRBV25-1,TRBJ1-4,-,-,CASSDSRGGGEKLFF,TGTGCCAGCAGTGATTCGAGGGGGGGAGGTGAAAAACTGTTTTTT
TRBV6-5,TRBJ1-2,-,-,CASSKTGSYGYTF,TGTGCCAGCAGTAAAACAGGGAGCTATGGCTACACCTTC
TRBV11-1,TRBJ2-2,-,-,CASSPKAGARVGELFF,TGTGCCAGCAGCCCCAAGGCGGGGGCCCGTGTCGGGGAGCTGTTTTTT
TRBV5-1,TRBJ2-1,-,few,CASSLAGASAYNEQFF,TGCGCCAGCAGCTTGGCGGGGGCCAGCGCCTACAATGAGCAGTTCTTC